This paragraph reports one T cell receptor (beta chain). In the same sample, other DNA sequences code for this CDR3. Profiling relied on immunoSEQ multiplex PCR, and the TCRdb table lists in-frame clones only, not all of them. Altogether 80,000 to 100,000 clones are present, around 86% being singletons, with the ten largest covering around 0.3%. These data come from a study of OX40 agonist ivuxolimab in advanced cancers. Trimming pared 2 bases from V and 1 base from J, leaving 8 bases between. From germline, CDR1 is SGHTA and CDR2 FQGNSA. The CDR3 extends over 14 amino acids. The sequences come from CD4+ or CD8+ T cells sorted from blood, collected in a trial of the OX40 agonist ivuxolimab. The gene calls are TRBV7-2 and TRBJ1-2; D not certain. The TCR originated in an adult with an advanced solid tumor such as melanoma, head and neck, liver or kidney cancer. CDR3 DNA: TGTGCCAGCAGCTTACTCGGGGTTAACTATGGCTACACCTTC. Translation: CASSLLGVNYGYTF.